This entry describes one TCR beta chain. This specimen comes from a study of blood T cells in healthy people across ages. The CDR3 loop spans 15 amino acids. CDR1 is MNHEY, CDR2 SVGEGT, per germline. V lost 6 bases to trimming and J lost 3 bases, with 17 bases between them. The second PCR ran roughly 7 to 12 cycles with a sample-barcoded 5' primer and J-beta primers. TCRdb reanalysed the 5' RACE reads using MiXCR and keeps one entry per CDR3 protein. The sample lists about 1.5 million distinct CDR3 sequences; 35% to 45% were seen once. The rearrangement joins TRBV6-2 or TRBV6-3 to TRBJ1-2; possibly TRBD1 for D (5 bases). The sequence derives from a woman between 18 and 30 years old in good health. The sequenced sample consisted of blood. CDR3 region: CASRHGTVPDYGYTF. Here the CDR3 DNA reads TGTGCCAGCAGACATGGGACGGTACCCGACTATGGCTACACCTTC.